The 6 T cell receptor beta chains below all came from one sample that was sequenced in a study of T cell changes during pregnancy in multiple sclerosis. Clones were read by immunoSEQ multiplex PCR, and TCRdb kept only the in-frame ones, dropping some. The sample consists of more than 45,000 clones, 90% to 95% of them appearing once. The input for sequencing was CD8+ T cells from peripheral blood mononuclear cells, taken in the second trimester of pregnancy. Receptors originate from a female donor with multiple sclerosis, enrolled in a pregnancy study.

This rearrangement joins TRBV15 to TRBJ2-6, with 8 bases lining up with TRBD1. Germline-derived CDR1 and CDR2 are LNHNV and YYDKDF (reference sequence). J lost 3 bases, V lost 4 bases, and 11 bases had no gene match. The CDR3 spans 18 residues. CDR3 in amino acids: CATSKWVFRGLGANVLTF. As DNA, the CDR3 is TGTGCCACCAGCAAATGGGTCTTCAGGGGGCTTGGGGCCAACGTCCTGACTTTC.

The DNA for the CDR3 is TGCGCCAGCAGCTTCCGGGACAGTACCTACGAGCAGTACTTC. The encoded protein is CASSFRDSTYEQYF. V is TRBV5-1 and J is TRBJ2-7; 7 bases agree with TRBD1. V lost 2 bases and J lost 2; bases outside the gene matches: 4. This CDR3 region has 14 residues. Looked up from germline, CDR1 is SGHRS and CDR2 is YFSETQ.

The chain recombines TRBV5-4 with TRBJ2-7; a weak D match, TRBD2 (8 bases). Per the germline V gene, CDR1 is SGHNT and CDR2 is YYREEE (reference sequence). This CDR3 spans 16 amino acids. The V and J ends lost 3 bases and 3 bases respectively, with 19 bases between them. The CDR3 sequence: CASSSGGRGVDYEQYF. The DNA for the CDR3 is TGTGCCAGCAGCTCAGGGGGGCGGGGGGTGGACTACGAGCAGTACTTC.

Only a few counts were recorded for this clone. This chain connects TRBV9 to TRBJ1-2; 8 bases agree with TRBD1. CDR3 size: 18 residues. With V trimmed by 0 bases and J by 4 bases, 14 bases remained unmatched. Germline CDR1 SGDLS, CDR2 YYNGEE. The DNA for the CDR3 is TGTGCCAGCAGCGTAGGCAAAGGACAGGGCCAGGATGGCTATGGCTACACCTTC. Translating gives CASSVGKGQGQDGYGYTF. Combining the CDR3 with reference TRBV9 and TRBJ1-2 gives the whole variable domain DSGVTQTPKHLITATGQRVTLRCSPRSGDLSVYWYQQSLDQGLQFLIQYYNGEERAKGNILERFSAQQFPDLHSELNLSSLELGDSALYFCASSVGKGQGQDGYGYTFGSGTRLTVV.

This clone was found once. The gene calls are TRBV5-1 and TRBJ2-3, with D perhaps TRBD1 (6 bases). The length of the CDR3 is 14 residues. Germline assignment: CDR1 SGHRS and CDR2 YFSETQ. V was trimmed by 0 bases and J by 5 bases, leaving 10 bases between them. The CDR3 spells CASSLEQGRDTQYF. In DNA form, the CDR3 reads TGCGCCAGCAGCTTGGAGCAGGGGAGAGATACGCAGTATTTT.

DNA for the CDR3: TGTGCCAGCAGCTCCGGACAGGAGAACACTGAAGCTTTCTTT. Translating it yields CASSSGQENTEAFF. The J gene is TRBJ1-1, the V gene TRBV7-2, with 7 bases lining up with TRBD1. This CDR3 region has 14 residues. CDR1 and CDR2 (germline): SGHTA, FQGNSA. Unmatched junction bases numbered 3, after V lost 4 bases and J lost 1 base.